This TCR beta chain was recorded in a study of T cells in Graves' hyperthyroidism and ophthalmopathy. Study-level background: Peripheral blood was acquired at first diagnosis, ahead of any therapy whatsoever.

This clonotype was found many times. The antigen remains unidentified. General study points: Blood also held most thyroid clonotypes expanded beyond 0.001.

Thyroid ultrasound, orbital computed tomography, clinical symptoms, and serum thyroxine and TRAb underpinned diagnoses. An approximately 9.4 ml volume of fresh peripheral blood provided the PBMCs. Germline-derived CDR1 and CDR2 are SNHLY and FYNNEI. V shed 2 bases, J shed 6 bases, and the junction held 1 base outside the gene matches. CDR3 length equals 13 residues. Researchers took RNA transcripts and amplified the TCR beta CDR3 regions from them. The study used the HTBI primer set for a first-round RT-PCR of the TCR CDR3. TCRdb independently ran MiXCR on the multiplex PCR reads; one entry per CDR3 protein. The table has about 480,000 distinct CDR3 sequences, 22% seen once.

The chain has TRBV2 and TRBJ1-1; 9 bases are shared with TRBD1. Sample: blood. This clonotype originated in a woman in her 70s with Graves' ophthalmopathy. CDR3 DNA sequence: TGTGCCAGCAGTGAACGGACAGGGGCTGAAGCTTTCTTT. This translates into CASSERTGAEAFF.